The present entry profiles one T cell receptor beta chain with its context. Its antigen is as yet unknown. Treatment defined: roughly nine-day PBMC culture with coronavirus spike peptide pools or control peptides (ViraFEST assay). The record originates from a study of vaccination and CD4 T cells after COVID-19. The Oncomine TCR Beta short-read assay sequenced DNA from cultured CD4+ T cells. TCRdb used MiXCR to reprocess the PCR reads, holding one entry per CDR3 protein. The sample holds about 21,000 distinct CDR3 sequences, 62% seen once. The germline V gene has CDR1 DFQATT and CDR2 SNEGSKA (reference sequence). V dropped 2 bases and J dropped 5; count of bases not matched to a gene: 9. This CDR3 region has 16 residues. Study-level points and caveats: Convalescent patients were relatively few, and early post-infection timepoints were missing.

Sequencing was performed on CD4+ T cells from blood, cultured in vitro, taken before SARS-CoV-2 vaccination. The chain couples TRBV20-1 to TRBJ1-5; 10 bases agree with TRBD1. The receptor's source is a human donor who received a COVID-19 vaccine. The CDR3 DNA follows: TGCAGTGCTAGATGGCCTGGACAGGGGGGGGATCAGCCCCAGCATTTT. This gives the protein CSARWPGQGGDQPQHF.